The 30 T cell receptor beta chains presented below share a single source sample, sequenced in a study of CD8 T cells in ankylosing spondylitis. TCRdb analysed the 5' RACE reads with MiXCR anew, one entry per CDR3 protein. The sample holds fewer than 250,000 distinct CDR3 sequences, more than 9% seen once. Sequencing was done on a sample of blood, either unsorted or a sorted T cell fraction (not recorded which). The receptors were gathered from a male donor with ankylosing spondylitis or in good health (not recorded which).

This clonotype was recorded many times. The CDR3 DNA reads as TGTGCCAGCAGCTGGGACATGAACACCGGGGAGCTGTTTTTT. This translates into CASSWDMNTGELFF. This chain joins TRBV5-6 and TRBJ2-2; tentative D call: TRBD1 (6 bases). From germline, CDR1 is SGHDT and CDR2 YYEEEE. The V end was cut by 3 bases, the J end by 1 base, with 7 bases between. CDR3 size: 14 residues.

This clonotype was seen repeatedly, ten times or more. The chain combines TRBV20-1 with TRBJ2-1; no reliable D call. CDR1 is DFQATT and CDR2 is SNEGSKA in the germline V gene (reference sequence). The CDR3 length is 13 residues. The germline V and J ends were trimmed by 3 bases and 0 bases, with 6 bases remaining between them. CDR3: CSASVSSYNEQFF. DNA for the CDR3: TGCAGTGCTAGCGTGAGCTCCTACAATGAGCAGTTCTTC.

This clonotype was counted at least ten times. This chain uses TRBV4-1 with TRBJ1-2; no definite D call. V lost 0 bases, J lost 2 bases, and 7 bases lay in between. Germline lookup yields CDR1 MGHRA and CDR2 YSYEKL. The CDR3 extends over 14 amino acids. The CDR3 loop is CASSQEVENYGYTF. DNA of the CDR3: TGCGCCAGCAGCCAAGAAGTAGAGAACTATGGCTACACCTTC.

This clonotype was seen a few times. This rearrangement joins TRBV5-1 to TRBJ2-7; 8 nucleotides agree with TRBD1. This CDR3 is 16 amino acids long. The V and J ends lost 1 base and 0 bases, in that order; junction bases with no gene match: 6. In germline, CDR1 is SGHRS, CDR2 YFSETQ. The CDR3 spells CASSLRSTGGSYEQYF. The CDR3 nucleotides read TGCGCCAGCAGCTTGAGGTCTACAGGGGGCTCCTACGAGCAGTACTTC.

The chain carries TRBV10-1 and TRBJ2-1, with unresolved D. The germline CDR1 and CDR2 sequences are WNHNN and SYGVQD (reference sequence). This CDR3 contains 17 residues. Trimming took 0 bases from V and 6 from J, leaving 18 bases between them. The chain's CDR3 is CASSESPALRGSNEQFF. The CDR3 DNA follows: TGCGCCAGCAGTGAGTCCCCAGCCCTCCGCGGATCCAATGAGCAGTTCTTC.

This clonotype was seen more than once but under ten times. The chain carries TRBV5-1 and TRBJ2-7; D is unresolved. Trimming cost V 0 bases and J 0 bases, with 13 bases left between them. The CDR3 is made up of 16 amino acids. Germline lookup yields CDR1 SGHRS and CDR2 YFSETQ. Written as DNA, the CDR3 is TGCGCCAGCAGCTTGGAATCCGGTCTAAGCTCCTACGAGCAGTACTTC. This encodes CASSLESGLSSYEQYF.

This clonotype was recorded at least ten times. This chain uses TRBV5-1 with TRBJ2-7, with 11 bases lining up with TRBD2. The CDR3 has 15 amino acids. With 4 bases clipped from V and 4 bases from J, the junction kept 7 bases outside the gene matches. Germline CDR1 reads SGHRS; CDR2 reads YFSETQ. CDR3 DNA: TGCGCCAGCAGCCGGGAACTAGCGGGAGTGTACGAGCAGTACTTC. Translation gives CASSRELAGVYEQYF.

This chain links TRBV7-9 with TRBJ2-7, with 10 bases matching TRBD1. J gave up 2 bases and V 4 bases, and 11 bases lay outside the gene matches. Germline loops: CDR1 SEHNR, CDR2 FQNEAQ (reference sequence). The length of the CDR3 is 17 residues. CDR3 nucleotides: TGTGCCAGCAGCTCGACGGGGGGACAGGGGCTTCCCTACGAGCAGTACTTC. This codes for CASSSTGGQGLPYEQYF.

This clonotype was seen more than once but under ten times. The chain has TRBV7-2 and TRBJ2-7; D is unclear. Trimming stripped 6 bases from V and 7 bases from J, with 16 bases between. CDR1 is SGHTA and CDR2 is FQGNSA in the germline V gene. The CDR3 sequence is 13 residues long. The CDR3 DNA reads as TGTGCCAGCAGTCTGTCTGTCATGTGGGAGCAGTACTTC. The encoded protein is CASSLSVMWEQYF.

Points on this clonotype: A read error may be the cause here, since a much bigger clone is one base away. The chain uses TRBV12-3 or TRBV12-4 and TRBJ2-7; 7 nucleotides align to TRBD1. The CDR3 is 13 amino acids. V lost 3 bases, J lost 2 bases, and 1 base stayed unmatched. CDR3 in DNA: TGTGCCAGCAGTTTCGGACAGGCCTACGAGCAGTACTTC. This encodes CASSFGQAYEQYF.

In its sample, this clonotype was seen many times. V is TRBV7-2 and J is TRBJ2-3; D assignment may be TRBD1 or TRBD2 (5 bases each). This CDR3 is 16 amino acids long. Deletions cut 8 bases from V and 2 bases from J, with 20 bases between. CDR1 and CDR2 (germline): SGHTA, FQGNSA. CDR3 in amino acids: CASGSRDGVFTDTQYF. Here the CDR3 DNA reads TGTGCCAGCGGCTCCCGGGACGGAGTTTTCACAGATACGCAGTATTTT.

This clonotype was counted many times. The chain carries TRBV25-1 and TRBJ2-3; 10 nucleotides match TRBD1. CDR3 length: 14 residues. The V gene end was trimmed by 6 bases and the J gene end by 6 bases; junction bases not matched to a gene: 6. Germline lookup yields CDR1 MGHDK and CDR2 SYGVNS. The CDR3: CASRPGQGMDTQYF. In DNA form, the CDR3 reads TGTGCCAGCAGGCCGGGACAGGGGATGGATACGCAGTATTTT.

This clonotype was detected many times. CDR3 coding DNA: TGTGCCAGCAGTTACCTTGGGACAGGCCCAGATACGCAGTATTTT. Encoded protein: CASSYLGTGPDTQYF. The chain recombines TRBV6-2 or TRBV6-3 with TRBJ2-3, with TRBD1 matching over 8 bases. V shed 2 bases, J shed 4 bases, and the junction held 5 bases outside the gene matches. In germline, CDR1 is MNHEY, CDR2 SVGEGT. This CDR3 contains 15 residues.

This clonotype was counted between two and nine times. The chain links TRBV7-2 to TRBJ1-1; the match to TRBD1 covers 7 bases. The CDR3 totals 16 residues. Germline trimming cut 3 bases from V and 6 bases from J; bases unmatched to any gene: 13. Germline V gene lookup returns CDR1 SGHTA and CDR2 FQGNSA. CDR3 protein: CASSFEGAAVISEAFF. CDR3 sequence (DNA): TGTGCCAGCAGCTTTGAGGGGGCTGCAGTAATCTCTGAAGCTTTCTTT.

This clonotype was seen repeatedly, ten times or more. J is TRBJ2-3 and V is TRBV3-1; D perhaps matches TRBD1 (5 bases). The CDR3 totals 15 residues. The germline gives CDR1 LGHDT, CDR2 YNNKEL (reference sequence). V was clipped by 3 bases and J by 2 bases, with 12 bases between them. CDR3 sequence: CASSQIGAATDTQYF. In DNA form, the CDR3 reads TGTGCCAGCAGCCAGATAGGGGCGGCCACAGATACGCAGTATTTT.

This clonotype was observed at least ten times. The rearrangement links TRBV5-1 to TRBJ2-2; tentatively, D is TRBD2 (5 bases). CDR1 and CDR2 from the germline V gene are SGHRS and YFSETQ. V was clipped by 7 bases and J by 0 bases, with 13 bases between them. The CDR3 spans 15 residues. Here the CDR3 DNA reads TGCGCCAGCGCCCGGAGAGGGTCGAACACCGGGGAGCTGTTTTTT. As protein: CASARRGSNTGELFF.

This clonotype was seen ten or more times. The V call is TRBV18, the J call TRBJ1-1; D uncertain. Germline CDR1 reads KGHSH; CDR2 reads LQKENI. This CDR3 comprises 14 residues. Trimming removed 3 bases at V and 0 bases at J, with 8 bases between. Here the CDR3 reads CASSPPYLNTEAFF. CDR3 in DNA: TGTGCCAGCTCACCTCCATACCTGAACACTGAAGCTTTCTTT.

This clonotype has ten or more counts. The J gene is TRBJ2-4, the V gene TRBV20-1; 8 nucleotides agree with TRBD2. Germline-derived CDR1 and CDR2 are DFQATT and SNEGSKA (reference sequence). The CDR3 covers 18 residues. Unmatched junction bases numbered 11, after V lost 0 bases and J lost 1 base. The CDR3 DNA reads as TGCAGTGCTAGAGATAGAGCGGGAGCCCTTCTGGCCAAAAACATTCAGTACTTC. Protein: CSARDRAGALLAKNIQYF.

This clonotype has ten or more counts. In nucleotides, the CDR3 is TGCGCCAGCAGCCGACCGACAGGGATGTCTAGCACAGATACGCAGTATTTT. This translates into CASSRPTGMSSTDTQYF. This chain uses TRBV4-1 with TRBJ2-3; 7 bases align to TRBD1. The CDR3 runs to 17 residues. In germline, CDR1 is MGHRA, CDR2 YSYEKL. The V gene end was trimmed by 4 bases and the J gene end by 0 bases; junction bases not matched to a gene: 10.

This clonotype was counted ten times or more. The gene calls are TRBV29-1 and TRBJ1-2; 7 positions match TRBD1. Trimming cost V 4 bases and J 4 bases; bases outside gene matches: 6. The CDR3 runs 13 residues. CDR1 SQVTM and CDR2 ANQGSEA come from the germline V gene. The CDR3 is CSVVTGESYGYTF. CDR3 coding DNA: TGCAGCGTTGTAACAGGGGAAAGCTATGGCTACACCTTC.

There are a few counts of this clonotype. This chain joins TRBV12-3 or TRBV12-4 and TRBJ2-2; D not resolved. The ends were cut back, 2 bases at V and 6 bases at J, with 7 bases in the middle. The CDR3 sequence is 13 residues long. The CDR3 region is CASSLQEPGELFF. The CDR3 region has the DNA TGTGCCAGCAGTTTACAGGAGCCCGGGGAGCTGTTTTTT.

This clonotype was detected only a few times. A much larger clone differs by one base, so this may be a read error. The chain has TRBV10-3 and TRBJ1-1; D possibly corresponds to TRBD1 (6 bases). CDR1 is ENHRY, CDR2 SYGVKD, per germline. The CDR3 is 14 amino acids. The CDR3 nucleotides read TGTGTCATCAGTGAGTTCGGGACAAGGGCTGAAGCTTTCTTT. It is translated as CVISEFGTRAEAFF.

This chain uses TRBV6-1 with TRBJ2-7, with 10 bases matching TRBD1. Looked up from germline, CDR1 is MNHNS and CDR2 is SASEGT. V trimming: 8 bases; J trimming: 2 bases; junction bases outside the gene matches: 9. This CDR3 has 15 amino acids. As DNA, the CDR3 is TGTGCCAGCCGACCTGAGACAGGGGGCACCTACGAGCAGTACTTC. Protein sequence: CASRPETGGTYEQYF.

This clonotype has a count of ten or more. CDR3 region: CASSPSGGEDTQYF. CDR3 nucleotide sequence: TGCGCCAGCAGCCCAAGCGGTGGGGAAGATACGCAGTATTTT. The rearrangement joins TRBV5-1 to TRBJ2-3; D possibly corresponds to TRBD2 (5 bases). Germline CDR1 and CDR2: SGHRS and YFSETQ. The CDR3 runs to 14 residues. The germline V and J ends were trimmed by 4 bases and 5 bases, with 14 bases remaining between them.

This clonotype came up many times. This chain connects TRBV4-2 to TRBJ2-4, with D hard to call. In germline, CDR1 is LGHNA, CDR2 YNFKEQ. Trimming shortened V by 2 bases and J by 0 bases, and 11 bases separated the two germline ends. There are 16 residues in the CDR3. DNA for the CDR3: TGTGCCAGCAGCCAAAGGAGCAATCTAGCCAAAAACATTCAGTACTTC. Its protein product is CASSQRSNLAKNIQYF.

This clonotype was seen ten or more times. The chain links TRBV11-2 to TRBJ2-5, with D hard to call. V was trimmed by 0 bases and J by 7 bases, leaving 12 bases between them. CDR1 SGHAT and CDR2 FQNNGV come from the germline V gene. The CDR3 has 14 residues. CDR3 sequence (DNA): TGTGCCAGCAGCTTAGATCGAGCCTATGGGACCCAGTACTTC. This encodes CASSLDRAYGTQYF.

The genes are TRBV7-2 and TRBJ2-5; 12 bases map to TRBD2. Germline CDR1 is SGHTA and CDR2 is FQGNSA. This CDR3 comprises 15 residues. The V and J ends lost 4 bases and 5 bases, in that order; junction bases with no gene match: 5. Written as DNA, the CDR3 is TGTGCCAGCAGCTCTAGCGGGGGGGCCCGGGAGACCCAGTACTTC. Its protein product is CASSSSGGARETQYF.

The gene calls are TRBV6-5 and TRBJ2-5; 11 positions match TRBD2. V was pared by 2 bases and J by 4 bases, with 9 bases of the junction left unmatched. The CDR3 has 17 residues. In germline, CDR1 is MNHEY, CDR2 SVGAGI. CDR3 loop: CASSYGGLAGGGETQYF. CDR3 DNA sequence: TGTGCCAGCAGTTACGGCGGGCTAGCGGGAGGAGGAGAGACCCAGTACTTC.

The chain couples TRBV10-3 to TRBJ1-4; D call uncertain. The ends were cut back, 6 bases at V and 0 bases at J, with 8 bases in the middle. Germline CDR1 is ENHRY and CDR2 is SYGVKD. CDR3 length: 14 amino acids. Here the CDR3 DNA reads TGTGCCATCAGACCCACGGCAACTAATGAAAAACTGTTTTTT. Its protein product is CAIRPTATNEKLFF.

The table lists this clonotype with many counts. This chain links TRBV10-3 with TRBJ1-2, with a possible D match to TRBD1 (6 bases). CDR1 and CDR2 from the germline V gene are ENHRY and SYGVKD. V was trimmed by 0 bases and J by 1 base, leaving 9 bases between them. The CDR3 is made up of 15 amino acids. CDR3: CAISESGTYNYGYTF. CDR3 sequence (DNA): TGTGCCATCAGTGAGTCCGGGACATATAACTATGGCTACACCTTC.